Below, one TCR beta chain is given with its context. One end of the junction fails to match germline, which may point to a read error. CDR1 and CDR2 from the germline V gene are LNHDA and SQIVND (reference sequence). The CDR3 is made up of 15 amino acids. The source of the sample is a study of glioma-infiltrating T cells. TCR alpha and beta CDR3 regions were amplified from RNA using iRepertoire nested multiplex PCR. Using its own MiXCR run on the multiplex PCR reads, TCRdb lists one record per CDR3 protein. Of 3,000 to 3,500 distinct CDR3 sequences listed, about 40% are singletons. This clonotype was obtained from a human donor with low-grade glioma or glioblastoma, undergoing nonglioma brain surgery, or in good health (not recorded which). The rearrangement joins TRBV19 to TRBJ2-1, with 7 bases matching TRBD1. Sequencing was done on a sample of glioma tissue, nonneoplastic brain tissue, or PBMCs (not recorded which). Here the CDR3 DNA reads TGTGCCATTAGTATGTCTAGGGGGCAATACAATGAGCAGTTCTTC. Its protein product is CAISMSRGQYNEQFF.